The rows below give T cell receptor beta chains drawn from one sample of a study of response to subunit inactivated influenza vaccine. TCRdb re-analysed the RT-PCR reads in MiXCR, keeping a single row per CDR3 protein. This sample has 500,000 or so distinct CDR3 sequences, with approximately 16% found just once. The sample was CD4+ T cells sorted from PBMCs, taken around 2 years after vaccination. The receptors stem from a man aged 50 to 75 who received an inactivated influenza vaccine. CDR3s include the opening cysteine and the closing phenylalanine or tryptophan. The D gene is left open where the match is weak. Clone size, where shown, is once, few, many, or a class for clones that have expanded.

CSASGTIPLGTGELFF,TGCAGTGCTAGCGGTACTATTCCCCTGGGGACCGGGGAGCTGTTTTTT,TRBV20-1,-,few,TRBJ2-2
CASSPTGSDTIYF,TGCGCCAGCAGCCCGACAGGGTCTGACACCATATATTTT,TRBV4-3,TRBD1,few,TRBJ1-3
CASSYSITGNQPQHF,TGTGCCAGCAGTTACTCGATCACCGGCAATCAGCCCCAGCATTTT,TRBV6-5,-,-,TRBJ1-5
CASSYSWGVNTEAFF,TGTGCCAGCAGTTACTCGTGGGGGGTGAACACTGAAGCTTTCTTT,TRBV6-5,-,few,TRBJ1-1
CASSWAQLEETQYF,TGCGCCAGCAGCTGGGCGCAGCTTGAAGAGACCCAGTACTTC,TRBV5-1,-,-,TRBJ2-5
CASSLGLSQTDTQYF,TGTGCTAGCAGCCTGGGACTATCGCAGACCGATACGCAGTATTTT,TRBV7-7,TRBD2,few,TRBJ2-3
CASSYGQRGSPLHF,TGTGCCAGCAGTTACGGACAGCGAGGATCACCCCTCCACTTT,TRBV6-2/TRBV6-3,-,-,TRBJ1-6
CASSPGVVRWQYF,TGTGCCAGCAGTCCCGGCGTTGTGAGATGGCAGTATTTT,TRBV12-3/TRBV12-4,-,few,TRBJ2-3
CSATDSGMSYEQYF,TGCAGTGCCACGGACAGTGGCATGTCCTACGAGCAGTACTTC,TRBV20-1,-,few,TRBJ2-7
CSLRPLIDDGYNSPLHF,TGCAGTTTAAGGCCGCTCATCGACGATGGCTATAATTCACCCCTCCACTTT,TRBV20-1,-,-,TRBJ1-6
CASSLGGESNYGYTF,TGCGCCAGCAGCTTGGGGGGGGAAAGTAACTATGGCTACACCTTC,TRBV4-3,-,few,TRBJ1-2
CSARETLGNTGELFF,TGCAGTGCTAGAGAGACACTAGGGAACACCGGGGAGCTGTTTTTT,TRBV20-1,-,few,TRBJ2-2
CASSEVGRGHEQYF,TGTGCCAGCAGTGAAGTCGGCAGGGGCCACGAGCAGTACTTC,TRBV6-1,-,few,TRBJ2-7
CASSDGAPYEQYF,TGTGCCAGCAGCGACGGGGCCCCATACGAGCAGTACTTC,TRBV6-2/TRBV6-3,-,few,TRBJ2-7
CASSLASGYEQYF,TGTGCCAGCAGTTTAGCCTCCGGGTACGAGCAGTACTTC,TRBV5-1,-,many,TRBJ2-7
CSGLGGRGTEAFF,TGCAGCGGGCTTGGTGGCAGGGGGACTGAAGCTTTCTTT,TRBV29-1,TRBD1,many,TRBJ1-1
CASSTGTVAGETQYF,TGCGCCAGCAGCACCGGGACTGTAGCGGGGGAGACCCAGTACTTC,TRBV5-1,TRBD2,many,TRBJ2-5
CASSQVQGTFSGNTIYF,TGTGCCAGCAGCCAAGTACAGGGGACTTTCTCTGGAAACACCATATATTTT,TRBV14,TRBD1,-,TRBJ1-3
CASSHGGLAVNTGELFF,TGTGCCAGCAGCCACGGGGGACTAGCGGTGAACACCGGGGAGCTGTTTTTT,TRBV6-1,TRBD2,-,TRBJ2-2
CSARAGGPNTEAFF,TGCAGTGCTAGGGCAGGGGGCCCAAACACTGAAGCTTTCTTT,TRBV20-1,TRBD1,few,TRBJ1-1
CSASDRALNTGELFF,TGCAGTGCTAGTGACAGGGCTTTGAACACCGGGGAGCTGTTTTTT,TRBV20-1,TRBD1,few,TRBJ2-2
CASSEFRGLSYEQYF,TGTGCCAGCAGTGAATTCAGGGGCCTCTCCTACGAGCAGTACTTC,TRBV6-1,-,-,TRBJ2-7
CASSRRLAGAVETQYF,TGTGCCAGCAGCCGACGGTTAGCGGGAGCGGTAGAGACCCAGTACTTC,TRBV7-2,TRBD2,-,TRBJ2-5
CASSPREETQYF,TGTGCCAGCTCACCAAGGGAAGAGACCCAGTACTTC,TRBV18,-,many,TRBJ2-5
CASSPGGVRNEQFF,TGTGCCAGCAGCCCCGGGGGGGTTCGAAATGAGCAGTTCTTC,TRBV7-3,TRBD2,-,TRBJ2-1
CASSQEDYGYTF,TGTGCCAGCAGCCAGGAGGACTATGGCTACACCTTC,TRBV3-1,-,few,TRBJ1-2
CASSLASTSPSYEQYF,TGTGCCAGCAGCTTAGCCTCGACTAGCCCATCCTACGAGCAGTACTTC,TRBV7-2,TRBD2,-,TRBJ2-7
CASTGTGIENEQYF,TGTGCCAGCACCGGGACGGGTATAGAGAACGAGCAGTACTTC,TRBV2,-,-,TRBJ2-7
CASSASRDRAYEQYF,TGTGCCAGCAGTGCGTCCCGGGACAGAGCCTACGAGCAGTACTTC,TRBV27,TRBD1,few,TRBJ2-7
CSALEEGLQYEQYF,TGCAGTGCCCTCGAGGAGGGACTACAATACGAGCAGTACTTC,TRBV20-1,TRBD2,few,TRBJ2-7
CASSLVLGQGSYEQYF,TGTGCCAGCAGTTTAGTGTTGGGCCAGGGGTCCTACGAGCAGTACTTC,TRBV28,-,-,TRBJ2-7
CSASVTSGGRTDTQYF,TGCAGTGCTAGTGTAACGAGCGGGGGCCGCACAGATACGCAGTATTTT,TRBV20-1,TRBD2,-,TRBJ2-3
CASNHLSSGSYNEQFF,TGTGCCAGCAACCACCTGAGTAGCGGCTCCTACAATGAGCAGTTCTTC,TRBV27,-,-,TRBJ2-1
CAWRGQGRNTEAFF,TGTGCCTGGAGAGGACAGGGGAGGAACACTGAAGCTTTCTTT,TRBV30,TRBD1,many,TRBJ1-1
CASSLRGLDDSYEQYF,TGTGCCAGCAGCTTAAGAGGTCTGGACGACTCCTACGAGCAGTACTTC,TRBV7-2,-,-,TRBJ2-7
CASILDPGSPFYGYTF,TGCGCCAGCATCTTAGACCCGGGATCTCCATTCTATGGCTACACCTTC,TRBV5-1,-,few,TRBJ1-2
CASSSGTSGRSAYEQYF,TGTGCCAGCAGTTCCGGGACTAGCGGGAGAAGCGCCTACGAGCAGTACTTC,TRBV28,TRBD2,many,TRBJ2-7
CASSQERAGQETQYF,TGTGCCAGCAGCCAAGAAAGAGCGGGGCAAGAGACCCAGTACTTC,TRBV4-2,TRBD2,few,TRBJ2-5
CASSFTGTEDGYTF,TGTGCCAGCAGCTTTACCGGGACAGAGGATGGCTACACCTTC,TRBV13,TRBD1,many,TRBJ1-2
CASRSSGGTTDTQYF,TGTGCCAGCAGATCGAGCGGGGGGACCACAGATACGCAGTATTTT,TRBV28,TRBD2,many,TRBJ2-3
CSVAGTGTGTDTQHF,TGCAGCGTCGCCGGGACAGGGACGGGCACAGATACGCAGCATTTT,TRBV29-1,TRBD1,-,TRBJ1-5